This passage covers 15 T cell receptor beta chains from one sample sequenced in a study of blood T cell repertoires in COVID-19. Measured with immunoSEQ multiplex PCR; TCRdb has only the in-frame clones, and not every one. The sample has hundreds of thousands of clones; 80% to 90% are singletons. The sequencing input was PBMCs or T cells enriched from blood (not recorded which). These receptors were obtained from a woman younger than 45 with acute COVID-19.

The rearrangement links TRBV4-2 to TRBJ2-1, with 13 bases identical to TRBD2. Unmatched junction bases numbered 1, after V lost 1 base and J lost 4 bases. CDR1 and CDR2 from the germline V gene are LGHNA and YNFKEQ. The CDR3 has 16 amino acids. In DNA form, the CDR3 reads TGTGCCAGCAGCCAAGGGGGACTAGCGGGGTACAATGAGCAGTTCTTC. It specifies CASSQGGLAGYNEQFF.

The chain recombines TRBV29-1 with TRBJ2-1; D is ambiguous. Germline CDR1 and CDR2: SQVTM and ANQGSEA. Trimming took off 0 bases at V and 4 bases at J, with 4 bases between the two ends. CDR3 size: 12 residues. The CDR3 is CSVEEIYNEQFF. The CDR3, as DNA: TGCAGCGTTGAAGAAATATACAATGAGCAGTTCTTC.

The chain links TRBV5-1 to TRBJ1-6, with D unclear. This CDR3 contains 15 residues. Germline assignment: CDR1 SGHRS and CDR2 YFSETQ. The germline V and J ends were trimmed by 4 bases and 7 bases, with 15 bases remaining between them. CDR3 DNA sequence: TGCGCCAGCAGCCCTACGGACTCCCGGAATTCACCCCTCCACTTT. Protein: CASSPTDSRNSPLHF.

This chain connects TRBV5-4 to TRBJ2-7; D gene uncertain. Germline V lookup: CDR1 SGHNT, CDR2 YYREEE (reference sequence). CDR3 length equals 14 residues. V lost 0 bases to trimming and J lost 3 bases, with 10 bases between them. The CDR3 DNA reads as TGTGCCAGCAGCTTGGCGTCATCGGGCTACGAGCAGTACTTC. Translation gives CASSLASSGYEQYF.

The chain combines TRBV12-3 or TRBV12-4 with TRBJ2-1, with D unresolved. Between the trimmed V and J ends, which lost 3 bases and 10 bases, there was a span of 13 bases. The CDR3 runs to 13 residues. CDR3 sequence reads: CASSFSIETEQFF. In DNA form, the CDR3 reads TGTGCCAGCAGTTTTAGTATCGAGACAGAGCAGTTCTTC.

For this clone: In the same sample, other DNA sequences code for this CDR3. The J gene is TRBJ1-3, the V gene TRBV9; D gene ambiguous. The CDR3 covers 14 residues. Per the germline V gene, CDR1 is SGDLS and CDR2 is YYNGEE. The germline V and J ends were trimmed by 0 bases and 1 base, with 5 bases remaining between them. The chain's CDR3 is CASSVGASGNTIYF. The CDR3 DNA reads as TGTGCCAGCAGCGTAGGCGCGTCTGGAAACACCATATATTTT.

CDR3 sequence reads: CASSIEAGNTEAFF. The DNA of the CDR3 is TGTGCCAGTAGTATAGAAGCCGGGAACACTGAAGCTTTCTTT. This chain links TRBV19 with TRBJ1-1; D gene unclear. Per germline, CDR1 LNHDA and CDR2 SQIVND (reference sequence). With 0 bases removed from V and 1 base from J, the gap between germline ends came to 6 bases. The CDR3 length is 14 residues.

The chain employs TRBV2 and TRBJ1-1; D gene unclear. V shed 7 bases and J shed 1 base, with 7 bases lying between them. In germline, CDR1 is SNHLY, CDR2 FYNNEI. The CDR3 loop spans 12 amino acids. In DNA, the CDR3 is TGTGCCAGCACAACCGGGAACACTGAAGCTTTCTTT. Translating gives CASTTGNTEAFF.

This clone was seen just once. The chain carries TRBV5-1 and TRBJ2-7; D possibly corresponds to TRBD2 (7 bases). The CDR3 has 15 residues. Germline lookup yields CDR1 SGHRS and CDR2 YFSETQ. V lost 4 bases and J lost 5, with 19 bases in between. The CDR3 loop is CASSPLGQGRDEQYF. CDR3 coding DNA: TGCGCCAGCAGCCCGCTGGGGCAGGGGAGGGACGAGCAGTACTTC. The variable domain in full, with the rest retrieved from reference TRBV5-1 and TRBJ2-7, is KAGVTQTPRYLIKTRGQQVTLSCSPISGHRSVSWYQQTPGQGLQFLFEYFSETQRNKGNFPGRFSGRQFSNSRSEMNVSTLELGDSALYLCASSPLGQGRDEQYFGPGTRLTVT.

The chain has TRBV11-2 and TRBJ1-2; D gene ambiguous. CDR1 is SGHAT and CDR2 is FQNNGV in the germline V gene. The CDR3 spans 14 residues. V shed 0 bases and J shed 2 bases, with 7 bases lying between them. As DNA, the CDR3 is TGTGCCAGCAGCTTAGAAATAGCAAACTATGGCTACACCTTC. It translates to CASSLEIANYGYTF.

The chain has TRBV5-6 and TRBJ2-3; D is unclear. This CDR3 contains 12 residues. The V gene's germline CDR1 is SGHDT and CDR2 YYEEEE. Between the trimmed V and J ends, which lost 1 base and 3 bases, there was a span of 3 bases. CDR3 residues: CASSLSTDTQYF. DNA for the CDR3: TGTGCCAGCAGCTTGTCGACAGATACGCAGTATTTT.

The rearrangement links TRBV7-6 to TRBJ2-1; TRBD2 agrees at 9 bases. The CDR3 spans 16 residues. The J segment lost 6 bases and the V segment lost 5 bases, leaving 11 bases of the junction unmatched. Germline lookup yields CDR1 SGHVS and CDR2 FNYEAQ. CDR3 sequence: CASSPAGGPVINEQFF. The CDR3 nucleotides are TGTGCCAGCAGCCCGGCGGGGGGGCCAGTAATCAATGAGCAGTTCTTC.

The V and J genes are TRBV27 and TRBJ2-7; perhaps TRBD1 as D (7 bases). In germline, CDR1 is MNHEY, CDR2 SMNVEV (reference sequence). Between the trimmed V and J ends, which lost 7 bases and 2 bases, there was a span of 12 bases. CDR3 length equals 13 residues. CDR3 in amino acids: CASKSGGPYEQYF. CDR3 sequence (DNA): TGTGCCAGCAAGTCAGGGGGGCCCTACGAGCAGTACTTC.

The V and J genes are TRBV6-5 and TRBJ2-7; TRBD1 might be the D (6 bases). The germline V gene encodes CDR1 MNHEY and CDR2 SVGAGI. The V end was cut by 5 bases, the J end by 3 bases, with 14 bases between. The CDR3 consists of 14 residues. The CDR3 nucleotides read TGTGCCAGCAGTAGCTGGACAGACATCTACGAGCAGTACTTC. This codes for CASSSWTDIYEQYF.

The gene calls are TRBV3-1 (or the pseudogene TRBV3-2) and TRBJ1-2, with D tentatively TRBD1 (5 bases). Looked up from germline, CDR1 is LGHDT and CDR2 is YNNKEL (reference sequence). The CDR3 loop spans 15 amino acids. With 0 bases removed from V and 3 bases from J, the gap between germline ends came to 11 bases. The CDR3 DNA is TGTGCCAGCAGCCAAGATAACAGGAAATACTATGGCTACACCTTC. Translation: CASSQDNRKYYGYTF.